Here is one TCR beta chain with its context. Its antigen is unknown. Base qualities are missing; no much larger clone stands one base away. The CDR3 measures 13 amino acids from cysteine to phenylalanine. Only the CDR3 portion is preserved as DNA: 39 bases, with reading frame beginning at the first base. V was cut back by 10 bases and J by 0 bases, leaving a gap of 10 bases between them. CDR1 and CDR2, per the germline V gene, are MNHEY and SVGAGI. This entry is derived from a study of blood T cell repertoires in COVID-19 (dated by TCRdb to about 2020). Background on the whole study: Samples covering the acute and convalescent phases of COVID-19 were provided by collaborators in the United States, Italy and Spain. The material from the prospective study consisted of cDNA or gDNA derived from T cells, B-cell-depleted T cells, or PBMCs. Subjects who had been exposed to COVID-19, were actively infected with it, or had recovered from it provided the deeply sampled blood TCRbeta repertoires that made up the dataset. The repertoires were released in a freely available public database intended as a resource for research on the immune response to SARS-CoV-2. The samples were drawn from two sources: the first 160 participants of the ongoing ImmuneRACE study, and 950 to 1,500 subjects contributed by 6 global collaborators. Sample metadata almost always included a de-identified subject ID, COVID-19 status, age in years and sex. Where available, HLA class I and class II types were obtained from metadata supplied by the sample provider rather than from assay-based typing.

Participants in the prospective study were enrolled through a virtual design, were aged roughly 18 to 90 years, and lived in roughly 24 United States geographic areas. To assign participants to cohorts, the prospective study relied on clinical history that participants themselves reported in a screening survey and a study questionnaire. Recovered participants in ImmuneRACE Cohort 3 were defined by two consecutive negative NP/OP PCR tests, clearance by a healthcare professional, or resolution of symptoms. In the prospective study, mobile phlebotomists collected whole blood, serum and a nasopharyngeal or oropharyngeal swab from each participant. Prospective study participants could optionally give additional blood draws and questionnaires over a roughly 2-month period. Before DNA extraction, prospective study blood samples were shipped either frozen or at room temperature. What the authors observed across the whole study: The amount of clinical and demographic metadata varied by source and participant and was provided uncurated.

TCRbeta CDR3 regions were amplified from genomic DNA using the immunoSEQ Assay, a bias-controlled multiplex PCR. As for the authors' bioinformatics: Within the assay, amplification of reference gene primers was used to estimate how many nucleated cells each sample contained. Sequence reads were collapsed and filtered to measure the absolute abundance of every unique TCRbeta CDR3 rearrangement. Productive Simpson clonality was computed per sample as the square root of Simpson's diversity index over productive rearrangements. In its TCRdb copy, this immuneACCESS table keeps in-frame sequences only and misses some clones. Where compared with another copy, unresolved V genes explain less than half of these, and the others have no known cause. V, J and clone size were drawn from that table, and D and trimming were deduced from the DNA. This sample gives roughly 150,000 clones in total; around 80% of them show up just once. Together, the top ten hold 4.5% to 7.5% of the sample.

This receptor was identified in a man aged 40-49 years who had recovered from COVID-19. The rearranged chain carries TRBV6-5 and TRBJ1-5; the best D guess is TRBD1, with 6 bases matching. Material for sequencing was PBMCs or T cells enriched from blood (not recorded which). The DNA reads TGTGCCATCCAGGGGAATAGCAATCAGCCCCAGCATTTT. It translates as CAIQGNSNQPQHF.